A selection of T cell receptor beta chains follows, all from one sample in a study of T cell clusters in autoimmune cytopenias. Each CDR3 protein gets one entry in TCRdb, which reprocessed the multiplex PCR reads and gives no DNA. In total, the table holds about 5,000 distinct CDR3 sequences. Separately, the same data were catalogued under a study of T cell repertoires in aging, cancer and after chemotherapy.

Specimen: peripheral blood. These receptors were collected from a human donor with chronic lymphocytic leukemia. The donor label of this sample is uncertain. The CDR3 runs from the conserved cysteine through the conserved F or W. For some rows the clone size is stated as once, few or many, or as a class when expanded; others skip it.

v_gene,abundance,j_gene,CDR3aa
TRBV6-5,.,TRBJ1-5,CASSYSTVFNQPQHF
TRBV5-4,.,TRBJ2-1,CASSRISGGAFNEQFF
TRBV6-1,.,TRBJ1-1,CASSPMTEAFF
TRBV19,.,TRBJ1-6,CASRMAYGNSPLHF
TRBV6-1,medium-sized,TRBJ2-1,CASTFSGTVSYNEQFF
TRBV6-6,.,TRBJ2-1,CASSQIPKRTGLYNEQFF
TRBV10-1,.,TRBJ2-7,CASSESFYEQYF
TRBV6-6,medium-sized,TRBJ2-3,CASSRRDRSTDTQYF
TRBV10-3,.,TRBJ2-3,CAISESLVFDTQYF
TRBV6-5,medium-sized,TRBJ1-6,CASSQLSGRRNSPLHF
TRBV19,hyperexpanded,TRBJ2-6,CASTPTSGANVLTF
TRBV14,.,TRBJ2-1,CASSHPYNEQFF
TRBV27,medium-sized,TRBJ2-7,CASSRGANEQYF
TRBV7-2,.,TRBJ2-2,CASSLGLVKTGELFF
TRBV7-9,.,TRBJ2-5,CASSSNSHHQETQYF